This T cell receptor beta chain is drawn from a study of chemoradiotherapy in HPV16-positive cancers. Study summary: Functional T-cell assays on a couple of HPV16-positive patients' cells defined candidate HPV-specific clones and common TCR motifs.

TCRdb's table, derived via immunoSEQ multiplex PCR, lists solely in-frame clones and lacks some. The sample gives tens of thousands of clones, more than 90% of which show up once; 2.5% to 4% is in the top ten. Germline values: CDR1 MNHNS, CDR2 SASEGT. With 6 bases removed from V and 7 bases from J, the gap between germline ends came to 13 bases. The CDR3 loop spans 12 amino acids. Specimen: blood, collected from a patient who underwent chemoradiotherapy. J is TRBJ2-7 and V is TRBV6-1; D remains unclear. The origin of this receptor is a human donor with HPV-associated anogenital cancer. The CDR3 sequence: CASRRVPSEQYF. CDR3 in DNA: TGTGCCAGCAGAAGGGTCCCTTCGGAGCAGTACTTC.